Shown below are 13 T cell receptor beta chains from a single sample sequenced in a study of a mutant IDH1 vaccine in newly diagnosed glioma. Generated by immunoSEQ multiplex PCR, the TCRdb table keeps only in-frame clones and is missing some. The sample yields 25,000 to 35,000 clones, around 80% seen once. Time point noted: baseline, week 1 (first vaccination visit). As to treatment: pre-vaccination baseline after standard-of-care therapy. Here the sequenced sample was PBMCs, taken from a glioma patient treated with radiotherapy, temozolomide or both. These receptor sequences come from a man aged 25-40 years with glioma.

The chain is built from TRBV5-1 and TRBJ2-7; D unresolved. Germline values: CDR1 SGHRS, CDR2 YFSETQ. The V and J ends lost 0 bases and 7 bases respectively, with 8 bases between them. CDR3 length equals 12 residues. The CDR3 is CASSLVPREQYF. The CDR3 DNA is TGCGCCAGCAGCTTGGTACCGAGGGAGCAGTACTTC.

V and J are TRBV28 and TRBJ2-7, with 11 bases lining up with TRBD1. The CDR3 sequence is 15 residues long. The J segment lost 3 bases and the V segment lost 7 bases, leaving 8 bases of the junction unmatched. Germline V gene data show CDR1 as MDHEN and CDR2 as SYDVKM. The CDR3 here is CASNPWTGGIYEQYF. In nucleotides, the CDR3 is TGTGCCAGCAACCCTTGGACAGGGGGCATCTACGAGCAGTACTTC.

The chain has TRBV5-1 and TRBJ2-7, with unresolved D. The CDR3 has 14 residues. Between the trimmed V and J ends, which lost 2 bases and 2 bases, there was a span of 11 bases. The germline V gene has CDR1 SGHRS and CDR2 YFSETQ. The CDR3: CASSFPGPAYEQYF. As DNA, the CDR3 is TGCGCCAGCAGCTTTCCCGGACCAGCCTACGAGCAGTACTTC.

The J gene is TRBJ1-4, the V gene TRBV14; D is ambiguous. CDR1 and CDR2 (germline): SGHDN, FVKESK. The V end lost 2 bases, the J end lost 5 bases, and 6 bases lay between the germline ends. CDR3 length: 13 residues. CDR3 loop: CASSQIRNEKLFF. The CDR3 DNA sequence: TGTGCCAGCAGCCAAATCAGAAATGAAAAACTGTTTTTT.

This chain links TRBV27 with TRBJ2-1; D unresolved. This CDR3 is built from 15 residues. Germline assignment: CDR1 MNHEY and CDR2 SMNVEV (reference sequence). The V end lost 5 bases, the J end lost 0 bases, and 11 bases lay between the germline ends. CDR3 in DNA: TGTGCCAGCAGTCCTCGGGCAGTCTCCTACAATGAGCAGTTCTTC. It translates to CASSPRAVSYNEQFF.

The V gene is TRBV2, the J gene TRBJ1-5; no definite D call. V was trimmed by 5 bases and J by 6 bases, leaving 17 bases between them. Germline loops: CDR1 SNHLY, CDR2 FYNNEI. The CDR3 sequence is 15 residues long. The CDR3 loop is CASSSPPRSSQPQHF. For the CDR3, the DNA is TGTGCCAGCAGTTCCCCGCCACGGAGTTCTCAGCCCCAGCATTTT.

The CDR3 DNA reads TGTGCCAGCAGCGTAGGACTAGATGCCAGCACAGATACGCAGTATTTT. This translates into CASSVGLDASTDTQYF. V is TRBV9 and J is TRBJ2-3, with D possibly TRBD2 on 6 matching bases. CDR3 length: 16 residues. The germline V and J ends were trimmed by 0 bases and 0 bases, with 11 bases remaining between them. Germline V lookup: CDR1 SGDLS, CDR2 YYNGEE.

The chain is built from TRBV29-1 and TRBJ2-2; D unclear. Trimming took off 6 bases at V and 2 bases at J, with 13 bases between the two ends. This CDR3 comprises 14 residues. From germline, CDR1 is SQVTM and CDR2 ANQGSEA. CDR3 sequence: CSVRVGANTGELFF. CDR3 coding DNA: TGCAGCGTCCGCGTAGGAGCTAACACCGGGGAGCTGTTTTTT.

As DNA, the CDR3 is TGCAGTGCTAGCTCCGAGCAGTACTTC. This translates into CSASSEQYF. The chain couples TRBV20-1 to TRBJ2-7; the D is unclear. There are 9 residues in the CDR3. Germline CDR1 is DFQATT and CDR2 is SNEGSKA (reference sequence). Trimming stripped 3 bases from V and 6 bases from J, with 3 bases between.

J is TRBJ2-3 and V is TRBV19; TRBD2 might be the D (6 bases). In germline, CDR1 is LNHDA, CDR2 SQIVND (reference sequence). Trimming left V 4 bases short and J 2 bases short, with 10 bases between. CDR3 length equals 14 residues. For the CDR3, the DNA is TGTGCCAGTAGTACGGACTACCCCACAGATACGCAGTATTTT. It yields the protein CASSTDYPTDTQYF. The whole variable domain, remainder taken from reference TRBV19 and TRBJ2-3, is DGGITQSPKYLFRKEGQNVTLSCEQNLNHDAMYWYRQDPGQGLRLIYYSQIVNDFQKGDIAEGYSVSREKKESFPLTVTSAQKNPTAFYLCASSTDYPTDTQYFGPGTRLTVL.

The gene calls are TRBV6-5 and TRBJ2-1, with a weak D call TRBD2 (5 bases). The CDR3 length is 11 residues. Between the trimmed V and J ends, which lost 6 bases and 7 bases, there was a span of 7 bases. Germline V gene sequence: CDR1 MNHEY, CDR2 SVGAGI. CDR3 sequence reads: CASRRENEQFF. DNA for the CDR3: TGTGCCAGCAGGAGGGAGAATGAGCAGTTCTTC.

CDR3 in amino acids: CASSRDQAYEQYF. The CDR3 coding sequence is TGTGCCAGCAGTAGGGATCAAGCCTACGAGCAGTACTTC. This chain uses TRBV11-1 with TRBJ2-7; D not certain. Germline CDR1 SGHAT, CDR2 FQDESV (reference sequence). The CDR3 runs 13 residues. V gave up 6 bases and J gave up 2 bases, with 11 bases separating them.

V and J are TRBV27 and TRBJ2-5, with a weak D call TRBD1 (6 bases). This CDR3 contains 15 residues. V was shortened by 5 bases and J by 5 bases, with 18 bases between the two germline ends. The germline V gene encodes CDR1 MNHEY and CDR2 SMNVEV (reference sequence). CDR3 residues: CASSPEGVLGETQYF. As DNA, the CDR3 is TGTGCCAGCAGTCCCGAGGGGGTCCTAGGGGAGACCCAGTACTTC.